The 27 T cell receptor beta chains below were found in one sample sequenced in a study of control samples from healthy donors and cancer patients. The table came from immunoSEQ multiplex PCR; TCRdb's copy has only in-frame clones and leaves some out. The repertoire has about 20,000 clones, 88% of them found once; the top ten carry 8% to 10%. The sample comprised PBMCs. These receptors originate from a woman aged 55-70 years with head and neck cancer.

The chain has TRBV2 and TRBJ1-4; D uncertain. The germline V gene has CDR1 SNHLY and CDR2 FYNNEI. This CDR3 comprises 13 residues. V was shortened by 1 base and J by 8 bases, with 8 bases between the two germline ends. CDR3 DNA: TGTGCCAGCAGTGAAGTGCCGGGAGAAAAACTGTTTTTT. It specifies CASSEVPGEKLFF.

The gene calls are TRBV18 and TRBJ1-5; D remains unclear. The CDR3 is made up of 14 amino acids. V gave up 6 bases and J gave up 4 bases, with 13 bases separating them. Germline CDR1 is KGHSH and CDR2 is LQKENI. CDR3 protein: CASSDLDPNQPQHF. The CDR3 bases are TGTGCCAGCTCGGACTTGGACCCAAATCAGCCCCAGCATTTT.

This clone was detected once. Here the CDR3 DNA reads TGTGCCAGCAGTTTTCGGGCAGAGTATCAGCCCCAGCATTTT. It codes for CASSFRAEYQPQHF. This rearrangement joins TRBV27 to TRBJ1-5; unclear D gene. The V and J ends lost 3 bases and 5 bases respectively, with 11 bases between them. This CDR3 has 14 residues. Germline-derived CDR1 and CDR2 are MNHEY and SMNVEV (reference sequence).

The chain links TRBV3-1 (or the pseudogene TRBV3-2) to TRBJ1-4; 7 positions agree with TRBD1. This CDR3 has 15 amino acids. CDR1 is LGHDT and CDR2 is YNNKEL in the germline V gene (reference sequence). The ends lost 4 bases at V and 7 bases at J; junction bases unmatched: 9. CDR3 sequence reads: CASSPEQGWGEKLFF. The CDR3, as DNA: TGTGCCAGCAGCCCAGAACAGGGGTGGGGTGAAAAACTGTTTTTT.

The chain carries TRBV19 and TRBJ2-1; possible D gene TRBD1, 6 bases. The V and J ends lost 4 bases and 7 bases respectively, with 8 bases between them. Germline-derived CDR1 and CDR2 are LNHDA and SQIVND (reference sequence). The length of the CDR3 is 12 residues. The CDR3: CASSTGANEQFF. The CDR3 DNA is TGTGCCAGTAGTACAGGGGCGAATGAGCAGTTCTTC.

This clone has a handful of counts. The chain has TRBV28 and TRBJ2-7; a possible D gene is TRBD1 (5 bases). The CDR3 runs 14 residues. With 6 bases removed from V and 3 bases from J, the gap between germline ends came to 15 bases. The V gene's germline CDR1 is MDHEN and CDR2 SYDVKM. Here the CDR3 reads CASRFSDRDYEQYF. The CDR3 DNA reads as TGTGCCAGCAGATTCTCCGACAGAGACTACGAGCAGTACTTC.

CDR3 protein: CASSLFTAGADHEQFF. In DNA, the CDR3 is TGTGCCAGCAGTTTATTCACAGCGGGAGCCGACCATGAGCAGTTCTTC. The chain carries TRBV28 and TRBJ2-1; TRBD2 matches at 8 bases. The CDR3 spans 16 residues. CDR1 and CDR2 (germline): MDHEN, SYDVKM. The junction had 10 bases not matched to a gene; V was cut back by 1 base and J by 8 bases.

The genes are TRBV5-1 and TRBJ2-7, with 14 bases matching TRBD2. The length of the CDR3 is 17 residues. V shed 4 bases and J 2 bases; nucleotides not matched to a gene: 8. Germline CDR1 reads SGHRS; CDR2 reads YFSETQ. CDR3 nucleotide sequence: TGCGCCAGCAGCCCGGGGACTAGCGGGAGCATGACCTACGAGCAGTACTTC. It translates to CASSPGTSGSMTYEQYF.

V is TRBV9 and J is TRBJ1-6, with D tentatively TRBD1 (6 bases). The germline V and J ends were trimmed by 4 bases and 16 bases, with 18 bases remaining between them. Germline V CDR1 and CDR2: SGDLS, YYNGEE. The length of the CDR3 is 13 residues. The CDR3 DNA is TGTGCCAGCAGCTCCCTCGGGACATCCTTACTCCACTTT. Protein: CASSSLGTSLLHF.

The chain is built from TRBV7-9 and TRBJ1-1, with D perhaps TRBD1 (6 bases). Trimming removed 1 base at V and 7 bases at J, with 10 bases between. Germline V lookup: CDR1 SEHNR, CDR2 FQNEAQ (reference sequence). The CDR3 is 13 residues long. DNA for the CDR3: TGTGCCAGCAGCTTAGAGGGGGTAGGTGAAGCTTTCTTT. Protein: CASSLEGVGEAFF.

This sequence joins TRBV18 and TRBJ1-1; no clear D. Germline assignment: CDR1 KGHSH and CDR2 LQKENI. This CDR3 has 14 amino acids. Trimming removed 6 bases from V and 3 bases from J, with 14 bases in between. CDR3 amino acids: CASSSTIGDTEAFF. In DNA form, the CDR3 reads TGTGCCAGCTCGTCAACTATTGGGGACACTGAAGCTTTCTTT.

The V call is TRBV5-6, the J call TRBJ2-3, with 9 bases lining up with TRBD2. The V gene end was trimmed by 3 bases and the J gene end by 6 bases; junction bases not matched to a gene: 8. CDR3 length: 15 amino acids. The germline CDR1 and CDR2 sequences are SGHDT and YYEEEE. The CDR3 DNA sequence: TGTGCCAGCAGCTCCGTAGCGGGGGAGGGGGATACGCAGTATTTT. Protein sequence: CASSSVAGEGDTQYF.

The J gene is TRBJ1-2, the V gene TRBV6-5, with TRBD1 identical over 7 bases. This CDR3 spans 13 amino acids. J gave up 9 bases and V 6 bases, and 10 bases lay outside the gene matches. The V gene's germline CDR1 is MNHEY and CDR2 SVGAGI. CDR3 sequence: CASSRQGRGSYTF. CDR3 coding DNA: TGTGCCAGCAGCCGACAGGGCCGGGGTAGCTACACCTTC.

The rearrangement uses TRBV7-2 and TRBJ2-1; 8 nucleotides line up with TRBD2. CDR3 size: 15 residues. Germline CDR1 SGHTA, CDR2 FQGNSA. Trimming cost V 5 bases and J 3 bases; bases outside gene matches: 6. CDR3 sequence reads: CASSLIAGYYNEQFF. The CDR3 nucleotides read TGTGCCAGCAGCCTTATAGCGGGATACTACAATGAGCAGTTCTTC.

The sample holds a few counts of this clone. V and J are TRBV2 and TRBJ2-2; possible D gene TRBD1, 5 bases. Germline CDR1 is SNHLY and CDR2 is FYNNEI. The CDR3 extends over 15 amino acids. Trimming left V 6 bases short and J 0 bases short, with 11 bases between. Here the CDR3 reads CASSGRQSNTGELFF. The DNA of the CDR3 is TGTGCCAGCAGCGGACGACAGTCGAACACCGGGGAGCTGTTTTTT.

The CDR3: CASSNFREAFF. The CDR3 DNA sequence: TGTGCCAGTAGTAACTTCCGTGAAGCTTTCTTT. V and J are TRBV19 and TRBJ1-1, with D uncertain. The germline gives CDR1 LNHDA, CDR2 SQIVND (reference sequence). The V end was cut by 4 bases, the J end by 7 bases, with 7 bases between. The CDR3 consists of 11 residues.

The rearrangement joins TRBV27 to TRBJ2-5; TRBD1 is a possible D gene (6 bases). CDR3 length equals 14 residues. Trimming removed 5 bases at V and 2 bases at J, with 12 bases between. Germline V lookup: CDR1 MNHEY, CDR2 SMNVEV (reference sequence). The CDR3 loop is CASSVLGAQETQYF. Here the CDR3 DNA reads TGTGCCAGCAGTGTCCTGGGGGCACAAGAGACCCAGTACTTC.

The CDR3 loop is CASSLRGAWGYTF. CDR3 nucleotide sequence: TGTGCCAGCAGTTTACGGGGGGCTTGGGGCTACACCTTC. The chain joins TRBV12-3 or TRBV12-4 to TRBJ1-2; D possibly corresponds to TRBD1 (6 bases). Trimming took 2 bases from V and 8 from J, leaving 12 bases between them. The CDR3 is 13 amino acids.

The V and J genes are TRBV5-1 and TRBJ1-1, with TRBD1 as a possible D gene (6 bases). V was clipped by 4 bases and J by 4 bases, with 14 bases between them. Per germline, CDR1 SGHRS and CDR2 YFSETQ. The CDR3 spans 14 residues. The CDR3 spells CASSLQGGGTEAFF. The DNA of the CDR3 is TGCGCCAGCAGCCTACAGGGAGGGGGCACTGAAGCTTTCTTT.

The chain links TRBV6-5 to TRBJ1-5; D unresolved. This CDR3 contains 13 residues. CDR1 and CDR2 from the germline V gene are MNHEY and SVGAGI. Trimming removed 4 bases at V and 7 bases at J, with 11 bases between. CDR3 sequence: CASSLEIGQPQHF. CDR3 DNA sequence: TGTGCCAGCAGTTTGGAGATAGGCCAGCCCCAGCATTTT.

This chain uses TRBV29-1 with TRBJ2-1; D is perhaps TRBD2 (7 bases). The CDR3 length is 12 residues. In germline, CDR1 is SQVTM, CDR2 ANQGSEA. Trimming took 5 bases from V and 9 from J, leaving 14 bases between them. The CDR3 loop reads CSVSRGGGEQFF. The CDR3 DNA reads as TGCAGCGTTTCTCGGGGAGGGGGTGAGCAGTTCTTC.

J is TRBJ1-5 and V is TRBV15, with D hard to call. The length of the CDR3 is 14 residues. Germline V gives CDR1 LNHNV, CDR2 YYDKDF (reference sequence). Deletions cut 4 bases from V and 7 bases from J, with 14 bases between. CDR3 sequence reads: CATSTDTGGQPQHF. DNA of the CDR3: TGTGCCACCAGCACTGACACGGGAGGGCAGCCCCAGCATTTT. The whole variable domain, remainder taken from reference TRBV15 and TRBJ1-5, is DAMVIQNPRYQVTQFGKPVTLSCSQTLNHNVMYWYQQKSSQAPKLLFHYYDKDFNNEADTPDNFQSRRPNTSFCFLDIRSPGLGDTAMYLCATSTDTGGQPQHFGDGTRLSIL.

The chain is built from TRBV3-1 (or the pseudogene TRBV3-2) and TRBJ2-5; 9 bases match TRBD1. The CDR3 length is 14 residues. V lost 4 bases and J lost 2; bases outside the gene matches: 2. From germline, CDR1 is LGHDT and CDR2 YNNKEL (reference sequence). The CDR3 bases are TGTGCCAGCAGCCGACAGGGGGGTCAAGAGACCCAGTACTTC. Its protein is CASSRQGGQETQYF.

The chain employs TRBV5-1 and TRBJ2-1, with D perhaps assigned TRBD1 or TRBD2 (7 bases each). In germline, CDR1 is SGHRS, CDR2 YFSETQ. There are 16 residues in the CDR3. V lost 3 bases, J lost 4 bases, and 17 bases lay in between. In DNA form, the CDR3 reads TGCGCCAGCAGCTCAGGGGGGCGGGAGAAATACAATGAGCAGTTCTTC. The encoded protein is CASSSGGREKYNEQFF.

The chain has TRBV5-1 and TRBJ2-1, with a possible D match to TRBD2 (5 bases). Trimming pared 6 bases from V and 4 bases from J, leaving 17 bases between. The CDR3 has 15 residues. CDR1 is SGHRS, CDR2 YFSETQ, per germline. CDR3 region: CASTKEVPPYNEQFF. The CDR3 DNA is TGCGCCAGCACCAAGGAGGTTCCCCCTTACAATGAGCAGTTCTTC.

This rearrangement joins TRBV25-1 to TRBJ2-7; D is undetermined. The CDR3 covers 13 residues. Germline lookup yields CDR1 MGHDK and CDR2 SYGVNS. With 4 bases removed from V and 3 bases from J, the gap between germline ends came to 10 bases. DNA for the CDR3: TGTGCCAGCAGTGCTACGAATTACTACGAGCAGTACTTC. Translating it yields CASSATNYYEQYF.

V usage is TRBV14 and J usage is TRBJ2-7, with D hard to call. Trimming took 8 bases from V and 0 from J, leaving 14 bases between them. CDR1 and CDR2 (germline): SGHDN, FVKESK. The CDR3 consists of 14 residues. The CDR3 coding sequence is TGTGCCAGCCGACGGACCGTTAGCTCCTACGAGCAGTACTTC. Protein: CASRRTVSSYEQYF.